The 25 T cell receptor beta chains given below trace back to one sample, sequenced in a study of shared clonotypes between healthy human individuals. TCRdb keeps only in-frame clones here, not all; method: immunoSEQ multiplex PCR. The sample lists around 300,000 clones, around nine tenths occurring once. Sequencing was performed on memory CD8+ T cells sorted from blood. Subset described: CD45RO+ cells pooled with CCR7-negative TemRA cells. The source of these receptors is a man aged 18 to 30 in good health.

The chain uses TRBV27 and TRBJ2-7; no clear D gene. Trimming took 3 bases from V and 3 from J, leaving 15 bases between them. The germline V gene has CDR1 MNHEY and CDR2 SMNVEV (reference sequence). The CDR3 length is 15 residues. The CDR3: CASSLGPASLYEQYF. CDR3 in DNA: TGTGCCAGCAGTTTGGGCCCGGCGTCTCTCTACGAGCAGTACTTC.

In nucleotides, the CDR3 is TGTGCCAGCAGTTTATCAGGGGGGAATGGCTACACCTTC. This gives the protein CASSLSGGNGYTF. V is TRBV27 and J is TRBJ1-2; a possible D gene is TRBD1 (6 bases). The CDR3 is 13 residues long. CDR1 and CDR2 (germline): MNHEY, SMNVEV (reference sequence). The V end lost 0 bases, the J end lost 6 bases, and 8 bases lay between the germline ends.

CDR3 DNA: TGTGCCAGCAGCTTAGGGGCTGACTCGGCTGAAGCTTTCTTT. Translating it yields CASSLGADSAEAFF. The V gene is TRBV7-9, the J gene TRBJ1-1; no definite D call. V lost 1 base and J lost 6, with 12 bases in between. Per the germline V gene, CDR1 is SEHNR and CDR2 is FQNEAQ (reference sequence). The CDR3 has 14 amino acids.

The J gene is TRBJ1-6, the V gene TRBV6-6; D unresolved. Germline CDR1 reads MNHNY; CDR2 reads SVGAGI (reference sequence). V was shortened by 2 bases and J by 7 bases, with 6 bases between the two germline ends. CDR3 length equals 13 residues. The CDR3 loop is CASSYDPNSPLHF. The DNA of the CDR3 is TGTGCCAGCAGTTACGACCCGAATTCACCCCTCCACTTT.

CDR3 protein: CASSSGQGNTEAFF. In DNA, the CDR3 is TGTGCCAGCAGTTCGGGACAGGGTAACACTGAAGCTTTCTTT. V and J are TRBV2 and TRBJ1-1; 9 bases fit TRBD1. The CDR3 covers 14 residues. In germline, CDR1 is SNHLY, CDR2 FYNNEI. J gave up 2 bases and V 5 bases, and 3 bases lay outside the gene matches.

The V gene is TRBV5-1, the J gene TRBJ2-1, with 7 bases fitting TRBD1. The CDR3 contains 18 residues. With 4 bases clipped from V and 2 bases from J, the junction kept 15 bases outside the gene matches. Germline CDR1 reads SGHRS; CDR2 reads YFSETQ. CDR3 bases: TGCGCCAGCAGCCCATTCCCTCCTGACAGGGCGGCCTACAATGAGCAGTTCTTC. Translation: CASSPFPPDRAAYNEQFF.

V and J are TRBV25-1 and TRBJ1-5; tentative D call: TRBD1 (5 bases). The germline gives CDR1 MGHDK, CDR2 SYGVNS. V was pared by 5 bases and J by 0 bases, with 11 bases between. The CDR3 contains 15 residues. CDR3 amino acids: CASSIGHYSNQPQHF. CDR3 coding DNA: TGTGCCAGCAGTATTGGACACTATAGCAATCAGCCCCAGCATTTT.

V is TRBV29-1 and J is TRBJ2-1; 8 bases line up with TRBD2. Germline V gene data show CDR1 as SQVTM and CDR2 as ANQGSEA. V dropped 3 bases and J dropped 10; count of bases not matched to a gene: 8. The CDR3 is 13 amino acids. DNA of the CDR3: TGCAGCGTTGACTGGCGGGAGGTGGGGGAGCAGTTCTTC. Its translation: CSVDWREVGEQFF.

The chain recombines TRBV10-2 with TRBJ1-6, with a possible D match to TRBD1 (6 bases). Trimming removed 6 bases at V and 0 bases at J, with 21 bases between. Germline values: CDR1 WSHSY, CDR2 SAAADI. This CDR3 spans 19 amino acids. CDR3: CASRAWDTHRGSYNSPLHF. For the CDR3, the DNA is TGCGCCAGCAGAGCTTGGGACACCCACAGAGGCTCCTATAATTCACCCCTCCACTTT.

This clone was detected a few times. This chain links TRBV5-4 with TRBJ2-1; 13 positions agree with TRBD2. CDR1 is SGHNT and CDR2 is YYREEE in the germline V gene (reference sequence). This CDR3 is built from 15 residues. The J segment lost 9 bases and the V segment lost 1 base, leaving 4 bases of the junction unmatched. The CDR3 here is CASSLWTSGGSEQFF. The DNA for the CDR3 is TGTGCCAGCAGCTTGTGGACTAGCGGGGGCAGTGAGCAGTTCTTC.

The rearrangement links TRBV15 to TRBJ1-2, with D perhaps matching TRBD1 (6 bases). Germline CDR1 is LNHNV and CDR2 is YYDKDF (reference sequence). This CDR3 is built from 14 residues. Deletions cut 4 bases from V and 3 bases from J, with 12 bases between. CDR3 sequence: CATSTYREDYGYTF. The CDR3 region has the DNA TGTGCCACCAGCACATACAGGGAAGACTATGGCTACACCTTC.

This chain joins TRBV27 and TRBJ1-2; D perhaps matches TRBD1 (5 bases). The ends were cut back, 2 bases at V and 8 bases at J, with 24 bases in the middle. Germline V gene sequence: CDR1 MNHEY, CDR2 SMNVEV (reference sequence). This CDR3 has 17 amino acids. CDR3 region: CASSLRRGAGTPRGYTF. The CDR3 coding sequence is TGTGCCAGCAGTTTAAGGCGTGGGGCCGGGACGCCTCGAGGCTACACCTTC.

The chain uses TRBV27 and TRBJ1-1, with D possibly being TRBD1 (5 bases). Between the trimmed V and J ends, which lost 3 bases and 1 base, there was a span of 9 bases. Germline V gene data show CDR1 as MNHEY and CDR2 as SMNVEV (reference sequence). The CDR3 spans 14 residues. The CDR3 DNA sequence: TGTGCCAGCAGTTTCGGGGGTTCGAACACTGAAGCTTTCTTT. It codes for CASSFGGSNTEAFF.

The chain employs TRBV4-1 and TRBJ2-2; weak D call: TRBD2 (5 bases). Trimming took 6 bases from V and 5 from J, leaving 16 bases between them. The V gene's germline CDR1 is MGHRA and CDR2 YSYEKL. This CDR3 comprises 15 residues. CDR3: CASSLLGGWTGELFF. The DNA of the CDR3 is TGCGCCAGCAGTTTGCTAGGCGGGTGGACCGGGGAGCTGTTTTTT.

Remarks on this clone: Other DNA sequences from this sample encode an identical CDR3 as well. The rearrangement links TRBV6-5 to TRBJ1-1, with a weak D call TRBD1 (5 bases). Trimming stripped 5 bases from V and 1 base from J, with 8 bases between. CDR1 is MNHEY, CDR2 SVGAGI, per germline. This CDR3 comprises 13 residues. CDR3 bases: TGTGCCAGCAGTCTTACAGGGAACACTGAAGCTTTCTTT. Translation: CASSLTGNTEAFF.

V usage is TRBV11-2 and J usage is TRBJ1-2, with D uncertain. This CDR3 has 14 amino acids. V was trimmed by 2 bases and J by 4 bases, leaving 11 bases between them. Looked up from germline, CDR1 is SGHAT and CDR2 is FQNNGV. The CDR3, as DNA: TGTGCCAGCAGCTTAAGGTCAGCCCTCTATGGCTACACCTTC. Amino acid sequence: CASSLRSALYGYTF. Together with reference TRBV11-2 and TRBJ1-2, the CDR3 gives the full variable domain: EAGVAQSPRYKIIEKRQSVAFWCNPISGHATLYWYQQILGQGPKLLIQFQNNGVVDDSQLPKDRFSAERLKGVDSTLKIQPAKLEDSAVYLCASSLRSALYGYTFGSGTRLTVV.

The V and J genes are TRBV7-9 and TRBJ2-5, with D hard to call. Trimming took off 6 bases at V and 1 base at J, with 6 bases between the two ends. CDR1 is SEHNR, CDR2 FQNEAQ, per germline (reference sequence). This CDR3 is 12 amino acids long. CDR3 nucleotides: TGTGCCAGCAGGGGTGGCCAAGAGACCCAGTACTTC. Protein sequence: CASRGGQETQYF. The full variable domain, its missing parts supplied by reference TRBV7-9 and TRBJ2-5, is DTGVSQNPRHKITKRGQNVTFRCDPISEHNRLYWYRQTLGQGPEFLTYFQNEAQLEKSRLLSDRFSAERPKGSFSTLEIQRTEQGDSAMYLCASRGGQETQYFGPGTRLLVL.

The chain has TRBV10-3 and TRBJ2-1, with D possibly TRBD2 on 6 matching bases. Germline CDR1 ENHRY, CDR2 SYGVKD. This CDR3 has 16 residues. Deletions cut 4 bases from V and 5 bases from J, with 18 bases between. The CDR3 DNA follows: TGTGCCATCAGTGGGGAGGCGGGAACGCTAGACAATGAGCAGTTCTTC. Protein: CAISGEAGTLDNEQFF.

The genes are TRBV6-6 and TRBJ1-2, with D perhaps TRBD1 (5 bases). Germline V CDR1 and CDR2: MNHNY, SVGAGI (reference sequence). The CDR3 covers 14 residues. Trimming removed 6 bases at V and 5 bases at J, with 16 bases between. CDR3 DNA sequence: TGTGCCAGCAGGGGGAGGGGCGAAAGGTATGGCTACACCTTC. This gives the protein CASRGRGERYGYTF.

At least ten counts were recorded for this clone. Other DNA sequences within the sample encode an identical CDR3. V gene TRBV30 combines with J gene TRBJ1-1, with a tentative D call TRBD1 (5 bases). V was shortened by 0 bases and J by 6 bases, with 8 bases between the two germline ends. Per the germline V gene, CDR1 is GTSNPN and CDR2 is SVGIG (reference sequence). This CDR3 is built from 12 residues. The CDR3 sequence: CAWSVPGAEAFF. The CDR3 DNA is TGTGCCTGGAGTGTACCGGGGGCTGAAGCTTTCTTT.

The chain uses TRBV7-8 and TRBJ2-7; D is undetermined. V shed 7 bases and J shed 4 bases, with 17 bases lying between them. The CDR3 contains 14 residues. Germline assignment: CDR1 SGHVS and CDR2 FQNEAQ. The CDR3 region has the DNA TGTGCCAGCAACCTGGACCCGGCGGAGTACGAGCAGTACTTC. Its translation: CASNLDPAEYEQYF.

The sample holds many counts of this clone. V and J are TRBV9 and TRBJ2-3; no clear D gene. V dropped 6 bases and J dropped 7 bases, with 18 bases sitting between them. The CDR3 spans 14 residues. The germline V gene encodes CDR1 SGDLS and CDR2 YYNGEE. CDR3 amino acids: CASNPGKVEHTQYF. CDR3 in DNA: TGTGCCAGCAATCCCGGAAAGGTCGAGCATACGCAGTATTTT.

J is TRBJ1-4 and V is TRBV15; D may be TRBD1 (5 bases). Trimming stripped 6 bases from V and 7 bases from J, with 21 bases between. This CDR3 region has 16 residues. Germline V gene lookup returns CDR1 LNHNV and CDR2 YYDKDF (reference sequence). CDR3 region: CATSYSGASQAEKLFF. CDR3 nucleotide sequence: TGTGCCACCAGTTATTCCGGAGCGTCACAGGCTGAAAAACTGTTTTTT.

The chain links TRBV27 to TRBJ2-2; either TRBD1 or TRBD2 may fit D (6 bases each). Germline V lookup: CDR1 MNHEY, CDR2 SMNVEV (reference sequence). The CDR3 is 16 amino acids. Trimming left V 7 bases short and J 5 bases short, with 20 bases between. The CDR3 spells CASTEHRLGGTGELFF. CDR3 in DNA: TGTGCCAGCACCGAACATAGGTTAGGGGGGACCGGGGAGCTGTTTTTT.

The rearrangement links TRBV30 to TRBJ1-1; D is undetermined. The CDR3 extends over 13 amino acids. Per germline, CDR1 GTSNPN and CDR2 SVGIG (reference sequence). V lost 3 bases and J 4 bases, leaving 12 bases between the germline ends. CDR3 region: CAWREKLGTEAFF. CDR3 coding DNA: TGTGCCTGGAGGGAAAAACTGGGCACTGAAGCTTTCTTT.